The 28 T cell receptor beta chains in this list originate from one sample, sequenced in a study of Ad26.COV2.S vaccination and SARS-CoV-2 variants. Some clones are missing from TCRdb's copy, which holds only in-frame ones; the method was immunoSEQ multiplex PCR. The data contain 350,000 to 400,000 clones, 89% of them singletons. Treatment defined: roughly 18 received Ad26.COV2.S at low or high dose, single or two shots; about five received placebo; per-sample allocation not given. Material that was analyzed had been drawn on day 63 after the first vaccine or placebo injection. The sample here was peripheral blood, taken in a trial of Ad26.COV2.S vaccine versus placebo. These TCRs come from a person between 18 and 65 years old who received the Ad26.COV2.S COVID-19 vaccine or a placebo.

J is TRBJ2-1 and V is TRBV15, with D possibly matching TRBD2 (6 bases). The germline V and J ends were trimmed by 0 bases and 9 bases, with 12 bases remaining between them. The germline V gene encodes CDR1 LNHNV and CDR2 YYDKDF (reference sequence). The length of the CDR3 is 14 residues. CDR3: CATSRDWRDSEQFF. The DNA of the CDR3 is TGTGCCACCAGCAGAGATTGGAGGGACTCTGAGCAGTTCTTC.

The chain is built from TRBV15 and TRBJ2-5; D might be TRBD1 (5 bases). Germline CDR1 and CDR2: LNHNV and YYDKDF (reference sequence). Trimming removed 0 bases from V and 5 bases from J, with 13 bases in between. This CDR3 contains 15 residues. CDR3 nucleotides: TGTGCCACCAGCAGAGATAGACAGCTCAGGGAGACCCAGTACTTC. Its protein product is CATSRDRQLRETQYF.

The chain recombines TRBV30 with TRBJ2-2; unclear D gene. Trimming cost V 4 bases and J 4 bases, with 10 bases left between them. The CDR3 totals 13 residues. CDR1 GTSNPN and CDR2 SVGIG come from the germline V gene (reference sequence). The CDR3 nucleotides are TGTGCCTGGACCCCGATTATCACCGGGGAGCTGTTTTTT. Amino acid sequence: CAWTPIITGELFF.

The gene calls are TRBV20-1 and TRBJ2-7; unclear D gene. The CDR3 has 11 amino acids. V lost 0 bases and J 9 bases, leaving 9 bases between the germline ends. CDR1 and CDR2 (germline): DFQATT, SNEGSKA (reference sequence). The CDR3 region is CSARDVPSQYF. The CDR3 DNA sequence: TGCAGTGCTAGAGATGTGCCCTCGCAGTACTTC.

The chain links TRBV7-6 to TRBJ2-1; 11 positions match TRBD2. Per the germline V gene, CDR1 is SGHVS and CDR2 is FNYEAQ. J gave up 5 bases and V 5 bases, and 11 bases lay outside the gene matches. This CDR3 is 17 amino acids long. The CDR3: CASSPRGGTSGHNEQFF. DNA for the CDR3: TGTGCCAGCAGCCCCCGGGGGGGGACTAGCGGACACAATGAGCAGTTCTTC.

The J gene is TRBJ2-6, the V gene TRBV5-1; possible D gene TRBD1, 6 bases. Germline CDR1 and CDR2: SGHRS and YFSETQ. V was trimmed by 0 bases and J by 4 bases, leaving 14 bases between them. CDR3 length: 17 amino acids. CDR3 sequence (DNA): TGCGCCAGCAGCTTGGGGGCAGGGGATGCAGGGGCCAACGTCCTGACTTTC. The encoded protein is CASSLGAGDAGANVLTF. Drawing the rest from reference TRBV5-1 and TRBJ2-6, the complete variable domain is KAGVTQTPRYLIKTRGQQVTLSCSPISGHRSVSWYQQTPGQGLQFLFEYFSETQRNKGNFPGRFSGRQFSNSRSEMNVSTLELGDSALYLCASSLGAGDAGANVLTFGAGSRLTVL.

The chain carries TRBV18 and TRBJ1-6, with no clear D. Germline V lookup: CDR1 KGHSH, CDR2 LQKENI. There are 13 residues in the CDR3. V was clipped by 3 bases and J by 7 bases, with 7 bases between them. The CDR3 sequence is CASSPRMNSPLHF. CDR3 DNA sequence: TGTGCCAGCTCACCTCGGATGAATTCACCCCTCCACTTT.

This CDR3 reads CASSSLVYGYGYTF. The CDR3 DNA follows: TGTGCCAGCAGTTCTCTGGTGTACGGCTATGGCTACACCTTC. The chain has TRBV6-5 and TRBJ1-2; D gene uncertain. The length of the CDR3 is 14 residues. From germline, CDR1 is MNHEY and CDR2 SVGAGI. The V and J ends lost 4 bases and 4 bases respectively, with 13 bases between them.

V usage is TRBV12-3 or TRBV12-4 and J usage is TRBJ2-3; the D is unclear. V was clipped by 6 bases and J by 3 bases, with 10 bases between them. There are 13 residues in the CDR3. CDR3 sequence reads: CASSTSKTDTQYF. The CDR3, as DNA: TGTGCCAGCAGCACCTCAAAGACAGATACGCAGTATTTT.

V usage is TRBV19 and J usage is TRBJ1-1, with a weak D call TRBD1 (6 bases). The CDR3 loop spans 15 amino acids. V lost 3 bases and J 4 bases, leaving 15 bases between the germline ends. Germline CDR1 LNHDA, CDR2 SQIVND (reference sequence). The DNA for the CDR3 is TGTGCCAGTAGTATGGGCACAGGGAGTCCCACTGAAGCTTTCTTT. Translated, it gives CASSMGTGSPTEAFF.

The CDR3 sequence: CASSESIPTIEQFF. The CDR3 bases are TGTGCCAGCAGTGAATCGATTCCCACAATCGAGCAGTTCTTC. The J gene is TRBJ2-1, the V gene TRBV6-1, with no clear D. V was trimmed by 2 bases and J by 10 bases, leaving 15 bases between them. Per the germline V gene, CDR1 is MNHNS and CDR2 is SASEGT. CDR3 length: 14 residues.

This chain joins TRBV4-1 and TRBJ2-7; 11 bases line up with TRBD2. With 3 bases clipped from V and 3 bases from J, the junction kept 10 bases outside the gene matches. The germline CDR1 and CDR2 sequences are MGHRA and YSYEKL. The CDR3 spans 17 residues. CDR3 region: CASSQTGTSGLNYEQYF. The DNA of the CDR3 is TGCGCCAGCAGCCAGACCGGGACTAGCGGACTCAACTACGAGCAGTACTTC.

This chain uses TRBV6-5 with TRBJ1-6; no clear D. Trimming took 7 bases from V and 3 from J, leaving 13 bases between them. The CDR3 has 15 amino acids. Germline V gene sequence: CDR1 MNHEY, CDR2 SVGAGI. CDR3 residues: CASTWGGRYNSPLHF. DNA of the CDR3: TGTGCCAGCACATGGGGAGGACGCTATAATTCACCCCTCCACTTT.

This chain joins TRBV6-6 and TRBJ1-4; weak D call: TRBD1 (5 bases). This CDR3 comprises 15 residues. Per the germline V gene, CDR1 is MNHNY and CDR2 is SVGAGI (reference sequence). V was cut by 0 bases and J by 5 bases, with 10 bases left in between. Here the CDR3 reads CASSYSIGENEKLFF. CDR3 DNA: TGTGCCAGCAGTTACTCGATAGGGGAAAATGAAAAACTGTTTTTT.

The chain joins TRBV7-9 to TRBJ2-5; 10 bases agree with TRBD1. Per the germline V gene, CDR1 is SEHNR and CDR2 is FQNEAQ (reference sequence). The CDR3 runs to 16 residues. The ends lost 5 bases at V and 2 bases at J; junction bases unmatched: 8. The CDR3 region is CASSPETGGGQETQYF. The CDR3 bases are TGTGCCAGCAGCCCAGAGACAGGGGGCGGGCAAGAGACCCAGTACTTC.

V is TRBV5-8 and J is TRBJ2-5; unclear D gene. Deletions cut 4 bases from V and 1 base from J, with 11 bases between. Germline lookup yields CDR1 SGHTS and CDR2 YDEGEE. This CDR3 contains 14 residues. The CDR3: CASSPRSVQETQYF. Written as DNA, the CDR3 is TGTGCCAGCAGCCCGAGGTCGGTCCAAGAGACCCAGTACTTC.

This clone was counted once. The chain links TRBV7-9 to TRBJ1-1; D remains unclear. Germline CDR1 and CDR2: SEHNR and FQNEAQ (reference sequence). The V and J ends lost 4 bases and 3 bases respectively, with 9 bases between them. The CDR3 sequence is 13 residues long. For the CDR3, the DNA is TGTGCCAGCAGCTCCGACTTGGACACTGAAGCTTTCTTT. Translating gives CASSSDLDTEAFF.

This clone was seen just once. This chain uses TRBV12-3 or TRBV12-4 with TRBJ1-1; D perhaps matches TRBD1 (5 bases). The CDR3 length is 13 residues. Deletions cut 3 bases from V and 1 base from J, with 6 bases between. The CDR3 reads CASSFGANTEAFF. In nucleotides, the CDR3 is TGTGCCAGCAGTTTTGGGGCGAACACTGAAGCTTTCTTT.

This sequence joins TRBV28 and TRBJ2-7, with 9 bases matching TRBD2. Germline V gives CDR1 MDHEN, CDR2 SYDVKM. The CDR3 totals 14 residues. The V gene end was trimmed by 2 bases and the J gene end by 7 bases; junction bases not matched to a gene: 6. The chain's CDR3 is CASSLGAGGGEQYF. CDR3 DNA sequence: TGTGCCAGCAGTTTAGGAGCGGGAGGCGGGGAGCAGTACTTC.

This chain links TRBV11-2 with TRBJ1-4, with D unclear. The CDR3 loop spans 15 amino acids. Trimming left V 2 bases short and J 0 bases short, with 7 bases between. Per the germline V gene, CDR1 is SGHAT and CDR2 is FQNNGV. The CDR3: CASSLQPTTNEKLFF. The CDR3 DNA is TGTGCCAGCAGCTTACAACCTACAACTAATGAAAAACTGTTTTTT.

The chain combines TRBV5-1 with TRBJ1-1, with TRBD1 identical over 7 bases. Germline CDR1 reads SGHRS; CDR2 reads YFSETQ. The CDR3 sequence is 15 residues long. V gave up 6 bases and J gave up 6 bases; unmatched junction bases: 14. CDR3 region: CASTRQGPAEAEAFF. The CDR3 DNA is TGCGCCAGCACCCGACAGGGTCCCGCCGAGGCTGAAGCTTTCTTT.

V and J are TRBV24-1 and TRBJ2-2; D ambiguous. The V gene lost 4 bases and the J gene lost 5 bases, with 13 bases spanning the gap. This CDR3 is built from 15 residues. Germline V gene data show CDR1 as KGHDR and CDR2 as SFDVKD. The CDR3, as DNA: TGTGCCACCAGTGACCTCGCCGTAAAGACCGGGGAGCTGTTTTTT. Translation: CATSDLAVKTGELFF.

The genes are TRBV28 and TRBJ1-4; D gene unclear. Germline-derived CDR1 and CDR2 are MDHEN and SYDVKM. The V gene lost 5 bases and the J gene lost 2 bases, with 12 bases spanning the gap. The CDR3 has 15 amino acids. The DNA of the CDR3 is TGTGCCAGCAGTCGCCCGGGAGGTACTAATGAAAAACTGTTTTTT. As protein: CASSRPGGTNEKLFF. The whole variable domain, remainder taken from reference TRBV28 and TRBJ1-4, is DVKVTQSSRYLVKRTGEKVFLECVQDMDHENMFWYRQDPGLGLRLIYFSYDVKMKEKGDIPEGYSVSREKKERFSLILESASTNQTSMYLCASSRPGGTNEKLFFGSGTQLSVL.

The rearrangement links TRBV7-6 to TRBJ2-2; tentatively, D is TRBD1 (5 bases). Germline V lookup: CDR1 SGHVS, CDR2 FNYEAQ. V lost 5 bases and J lost 2, with 27 bases in between. This CDR3 comprises 20 residues. CDR3 loop: CASSPLPIPRLTGNTGELFF. The CDR3 DNA reads TGTGCCAGCAGCCCCCTACCAATACCTAGACTTACAGGAAACACCGGGGAGCTGTTTTTT.

In nucleotides, the CDR3 is TGCGCCAGCAGTCCCAGGGGAGGGACTCCGAGCACAGATACGCAGTATTTT. Amino acid sequence: CASSPRGGTPSTDTQYF. V gene TRBV4-1 combines with J gene TRBJ2-3; perhaps TRBD2 as D (7 bases). This CDR3 is built from 17 residues. Germline CDR1 is MGHRA and CDR2 is YSYEKL. The germline V and J ends were trimmed by 6 bases and 0 bases, with 19 bases remaining between them.

The CDR3 is CASSPVGLSTDTQYF. The CDR3 DNA follows: TGTGCCAGCAGCCCGGTCGGCTTAAGCACAGATACGCAGTATTTT. The chain links TRBV7-6 to TRBJ2-3; D not resolved. Trimming shortened V by 5 bases and J by 0 bases, and 12 bases separated the two germline ends. Germline CDR1 reads SGHVS; CDR2 reads FNYEAQ. The CDR3 runs 15 residues.

The chain is built from TRBV7-2 and TRBJ2-7, with 7 bases that match TRBD1. V lost 3 bases and J lost 3; bases outside the gene matches: 11. The germline CDR1 and CDR2 sequences are SGHTA and FQGNSA. The CDR3 is made up of 16 amino acids. CDR3 amino acids: CASSFDPWDRVYEQYF. CDR3 sequence (DNA): TGTGCCAGCAGCTTTGACCCGTGGGACAGAGTCTACGAGCAGTACTTC.

This sequence joins TRBV5-8 and TRBJ1-3, with 7 nucleotides matching TRBD1. In germline, CDR1 is SGHTS, CDR2 YDEGEE. The trim removed 4 bases at V and 0 bases at J, leaving 4 bases unmatched. The CDR3 is made up of 15 amino acids. This chain's CDR3 is CASSATGHSGNTIYF. DNA for the CDR3: TGTGCCAGCAGCGCGACAGGGCACTCTGGAAACACCATATATTTT.